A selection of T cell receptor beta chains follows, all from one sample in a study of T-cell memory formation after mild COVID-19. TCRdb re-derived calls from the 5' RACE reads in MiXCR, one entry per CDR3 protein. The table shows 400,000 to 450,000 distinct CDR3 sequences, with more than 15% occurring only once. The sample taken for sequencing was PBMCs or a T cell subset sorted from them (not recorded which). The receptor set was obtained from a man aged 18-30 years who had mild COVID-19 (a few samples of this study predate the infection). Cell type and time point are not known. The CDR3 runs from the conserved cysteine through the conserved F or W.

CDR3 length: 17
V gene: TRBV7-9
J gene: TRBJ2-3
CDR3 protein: CASSLWIDGLSTDTQYF

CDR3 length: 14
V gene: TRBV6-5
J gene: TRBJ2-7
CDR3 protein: CASSLGQAAYEQYF

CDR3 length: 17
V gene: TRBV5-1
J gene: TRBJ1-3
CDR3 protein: CASSPQPDPSSGNTIYF

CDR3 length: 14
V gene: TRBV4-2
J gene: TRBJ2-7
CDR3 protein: CASSQGLQLYEQYF

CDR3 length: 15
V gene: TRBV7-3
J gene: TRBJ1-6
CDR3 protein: CASSWGDSYNSPLHF

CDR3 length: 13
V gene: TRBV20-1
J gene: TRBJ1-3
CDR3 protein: CSASGGAGNTIYF

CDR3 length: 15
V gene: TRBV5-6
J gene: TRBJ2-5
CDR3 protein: CASSLQRGGLETQYF

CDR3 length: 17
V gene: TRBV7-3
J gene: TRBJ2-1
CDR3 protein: CASSSPPDGGAHNEQFF

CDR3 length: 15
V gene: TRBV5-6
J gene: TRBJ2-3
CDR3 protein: CASSLVPNRRDTQYF

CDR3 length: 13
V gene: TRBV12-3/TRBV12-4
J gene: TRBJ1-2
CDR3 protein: CASSLSLGTGYTF

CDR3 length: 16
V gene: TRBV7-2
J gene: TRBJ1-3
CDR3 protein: CASSLAQPSSGNTIYF

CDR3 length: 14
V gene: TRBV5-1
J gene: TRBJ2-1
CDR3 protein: CASSLVQGDNEQFF

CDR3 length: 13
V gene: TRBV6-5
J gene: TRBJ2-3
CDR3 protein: CASGQGGTDTQYF

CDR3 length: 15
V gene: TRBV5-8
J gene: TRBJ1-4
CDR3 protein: CASSGNSRTGEKLFF

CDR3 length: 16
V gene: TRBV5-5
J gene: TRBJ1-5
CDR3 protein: CASSFSRLYYNQPQHF

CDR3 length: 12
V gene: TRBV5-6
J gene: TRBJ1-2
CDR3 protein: CASRGEFYGYTF

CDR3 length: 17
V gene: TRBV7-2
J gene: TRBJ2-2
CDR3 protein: CASSRGGTSANTGELFF

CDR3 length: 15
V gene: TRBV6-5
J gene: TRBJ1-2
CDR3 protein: CASSRYGGQLYGYTF

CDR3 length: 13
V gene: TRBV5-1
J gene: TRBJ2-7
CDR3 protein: CASRGAGSYEQYF

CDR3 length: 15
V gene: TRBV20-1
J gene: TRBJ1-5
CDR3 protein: CSARDRVDLNQPQHF

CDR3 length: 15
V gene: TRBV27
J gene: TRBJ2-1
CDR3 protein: CASSRLAGGLNEQFF

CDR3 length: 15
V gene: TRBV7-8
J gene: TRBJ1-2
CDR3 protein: CASSLAASGDYANTF

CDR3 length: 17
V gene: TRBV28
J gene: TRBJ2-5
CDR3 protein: CASSLGTSGGVQETQYF

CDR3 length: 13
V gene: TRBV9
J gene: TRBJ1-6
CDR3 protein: CASSAGHNSPLHF

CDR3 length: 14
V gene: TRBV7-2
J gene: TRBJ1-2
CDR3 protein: CASSFTGTGLDYTF

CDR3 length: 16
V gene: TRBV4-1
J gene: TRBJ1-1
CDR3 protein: CASSQPLGGQGTRPFF

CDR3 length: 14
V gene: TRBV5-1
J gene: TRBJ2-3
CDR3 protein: CASSLAGLGDTQYF

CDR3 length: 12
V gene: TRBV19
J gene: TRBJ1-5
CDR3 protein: CASSMNAQPQHF

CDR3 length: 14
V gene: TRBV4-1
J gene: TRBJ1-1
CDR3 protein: CASSQDGGHTEAFF

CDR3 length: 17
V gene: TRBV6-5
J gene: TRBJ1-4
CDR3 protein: CASSYSTGGGENEKLFF

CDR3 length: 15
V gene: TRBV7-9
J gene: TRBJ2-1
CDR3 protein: CASSSAGGSGILQFF

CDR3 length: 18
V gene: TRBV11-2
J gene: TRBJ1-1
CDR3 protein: CASSTPGGLLLLGAEAFF

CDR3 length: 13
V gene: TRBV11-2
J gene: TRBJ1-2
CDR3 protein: CASSLGLDHGYTF

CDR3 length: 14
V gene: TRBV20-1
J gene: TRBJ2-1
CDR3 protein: CSARGRGGFNEQFF

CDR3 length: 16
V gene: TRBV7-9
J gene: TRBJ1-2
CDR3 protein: CASSLVSRHVGYGYTF

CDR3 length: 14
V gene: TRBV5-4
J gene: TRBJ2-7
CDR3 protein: CASSLGQGIREQYF

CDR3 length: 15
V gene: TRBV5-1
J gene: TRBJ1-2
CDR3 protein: CASSLAGQGRTGYTF

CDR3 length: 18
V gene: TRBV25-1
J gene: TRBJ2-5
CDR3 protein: CASTLAGAGQGLQETQYF

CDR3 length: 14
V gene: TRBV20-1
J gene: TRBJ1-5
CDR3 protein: CSATPWGANQPQHF

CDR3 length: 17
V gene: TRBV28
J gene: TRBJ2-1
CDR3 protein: CASSTPLGAGYYNEQFF

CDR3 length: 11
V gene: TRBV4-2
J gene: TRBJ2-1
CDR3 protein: CASSPGREQFF

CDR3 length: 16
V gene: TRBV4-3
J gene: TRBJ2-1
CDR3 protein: CASSLEAGDHYNEQFF

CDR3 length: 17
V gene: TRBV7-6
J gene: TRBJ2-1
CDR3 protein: CASSLRERGSSYNEQFF

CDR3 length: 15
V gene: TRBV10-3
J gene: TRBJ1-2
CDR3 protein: CATPGQPGQDYGYTF

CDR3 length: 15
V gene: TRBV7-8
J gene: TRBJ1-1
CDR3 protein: CASSLRRPDGTEAFF

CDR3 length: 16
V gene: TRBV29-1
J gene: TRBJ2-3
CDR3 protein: CSVTSIWQERTDTQYF

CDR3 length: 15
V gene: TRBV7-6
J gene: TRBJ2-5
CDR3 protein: CASSAVRGHQETQYF

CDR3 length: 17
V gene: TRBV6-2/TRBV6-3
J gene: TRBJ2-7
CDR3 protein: CAAGESRGLSGTYEQYF

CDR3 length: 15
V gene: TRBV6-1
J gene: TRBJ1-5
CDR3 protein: CASSEQGASNQPQHF

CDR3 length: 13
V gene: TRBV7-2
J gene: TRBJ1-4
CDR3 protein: CASSFALVEKLFF

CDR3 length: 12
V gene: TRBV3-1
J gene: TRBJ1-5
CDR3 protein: CASSGRLGAQHF

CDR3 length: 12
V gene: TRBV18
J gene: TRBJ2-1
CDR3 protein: CASSTTGHQGFF

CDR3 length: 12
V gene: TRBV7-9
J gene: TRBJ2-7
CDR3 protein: CASEQRAYEQYF